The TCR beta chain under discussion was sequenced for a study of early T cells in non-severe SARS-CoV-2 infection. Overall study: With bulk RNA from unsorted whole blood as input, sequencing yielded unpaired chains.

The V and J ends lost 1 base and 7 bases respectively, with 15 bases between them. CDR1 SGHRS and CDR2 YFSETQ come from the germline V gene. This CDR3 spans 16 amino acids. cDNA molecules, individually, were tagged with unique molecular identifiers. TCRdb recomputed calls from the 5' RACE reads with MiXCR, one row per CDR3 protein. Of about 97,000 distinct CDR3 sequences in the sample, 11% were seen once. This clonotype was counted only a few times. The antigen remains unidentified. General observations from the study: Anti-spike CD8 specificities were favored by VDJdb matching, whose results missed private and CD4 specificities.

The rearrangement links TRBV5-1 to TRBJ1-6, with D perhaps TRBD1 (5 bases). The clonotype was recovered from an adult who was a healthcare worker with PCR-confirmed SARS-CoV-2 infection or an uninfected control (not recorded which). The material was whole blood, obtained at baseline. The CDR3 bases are TGCGCCAGCAGCTTGACGGCAGGCGGGGGAAATTCACCCCTCCACTTT. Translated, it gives CASSLTAGGGNSPLHF.